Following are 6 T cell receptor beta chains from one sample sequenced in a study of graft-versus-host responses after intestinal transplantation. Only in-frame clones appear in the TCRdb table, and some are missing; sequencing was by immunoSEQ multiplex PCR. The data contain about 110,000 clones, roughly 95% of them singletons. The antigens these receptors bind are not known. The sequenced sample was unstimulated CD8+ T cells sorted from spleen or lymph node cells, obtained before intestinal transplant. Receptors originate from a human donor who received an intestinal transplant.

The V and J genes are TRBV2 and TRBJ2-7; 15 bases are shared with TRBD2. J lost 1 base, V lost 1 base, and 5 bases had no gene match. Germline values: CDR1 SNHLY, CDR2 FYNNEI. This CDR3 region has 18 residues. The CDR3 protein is CASSEVLGLAGGSYEQYF. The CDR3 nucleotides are TGTGCCAGCAGTGAAGTTTTGGGACTAGCGGGAGGTTCCTACGAGCAGTACTTC. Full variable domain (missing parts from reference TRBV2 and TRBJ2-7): EPEVTQTPSHQVTQMGQEVILRCVPISNHLYFYWYRQILGQKVEFLVSFYNNEISEKSEIFDDQFSVERPDGSNFTLKIRSTKLEDSAMYFCASSEVLGLAGGSYEQYFGPGTRLTVT.

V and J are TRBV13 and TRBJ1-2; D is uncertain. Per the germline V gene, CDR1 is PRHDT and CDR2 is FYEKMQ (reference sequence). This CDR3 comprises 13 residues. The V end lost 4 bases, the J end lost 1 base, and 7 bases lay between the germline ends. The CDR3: CASSSQNNYGYTF. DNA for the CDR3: TGTGCCAGCAGCTCACAGAATAACTATGGCTACACCTTC.

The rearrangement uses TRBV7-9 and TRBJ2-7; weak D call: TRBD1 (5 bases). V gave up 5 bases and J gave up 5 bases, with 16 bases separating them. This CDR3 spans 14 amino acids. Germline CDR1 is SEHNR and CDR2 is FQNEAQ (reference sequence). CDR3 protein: CASSPTVGVNEQYF. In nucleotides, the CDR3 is TGTGCCAGCAGCCCGACCGTAGGGGTTAACGAGCAGTACTTC.

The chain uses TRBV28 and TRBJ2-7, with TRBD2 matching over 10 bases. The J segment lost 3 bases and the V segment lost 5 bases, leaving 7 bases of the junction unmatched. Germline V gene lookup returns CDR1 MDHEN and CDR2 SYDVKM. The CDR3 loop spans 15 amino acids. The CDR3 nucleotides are TGTGCCAGCAGTCGACGTAGCGGGAGGATCTACGAGCAGTACTTC. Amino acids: CASSRRSGRIYEQYF.

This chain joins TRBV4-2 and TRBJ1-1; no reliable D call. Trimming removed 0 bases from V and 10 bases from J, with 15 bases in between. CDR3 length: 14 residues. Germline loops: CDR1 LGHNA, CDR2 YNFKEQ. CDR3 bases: TGTGCCAGCAGCCAAGAGGGCATCTACCTGGGAGCTTTCTTT. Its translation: CASSQEGIYLGAFF.

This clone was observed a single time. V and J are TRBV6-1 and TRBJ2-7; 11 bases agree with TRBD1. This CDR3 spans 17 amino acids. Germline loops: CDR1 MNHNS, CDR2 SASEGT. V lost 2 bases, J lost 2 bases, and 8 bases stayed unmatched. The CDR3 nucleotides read TGTGCCAGCAGTGAATACCTTCCGGGACAGGGGGCCTACGAGCAGTACTTC. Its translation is CASSEYLPGQGAYEQYF.